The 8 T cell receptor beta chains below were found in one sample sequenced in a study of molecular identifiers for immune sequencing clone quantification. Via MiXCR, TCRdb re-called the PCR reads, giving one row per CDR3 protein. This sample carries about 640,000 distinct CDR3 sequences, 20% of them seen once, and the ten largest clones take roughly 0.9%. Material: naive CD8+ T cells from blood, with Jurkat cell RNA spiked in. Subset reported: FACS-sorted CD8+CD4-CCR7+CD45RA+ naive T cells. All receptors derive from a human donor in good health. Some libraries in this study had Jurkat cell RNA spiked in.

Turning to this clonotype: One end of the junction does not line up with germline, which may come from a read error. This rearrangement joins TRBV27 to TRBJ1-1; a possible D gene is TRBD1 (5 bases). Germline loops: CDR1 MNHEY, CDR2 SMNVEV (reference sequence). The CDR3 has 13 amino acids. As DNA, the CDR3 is TGTGCCAGCAGGGGACTACACGTTTCTGAAGTTTTCTTT. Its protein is CASRGLHVSEVFF.

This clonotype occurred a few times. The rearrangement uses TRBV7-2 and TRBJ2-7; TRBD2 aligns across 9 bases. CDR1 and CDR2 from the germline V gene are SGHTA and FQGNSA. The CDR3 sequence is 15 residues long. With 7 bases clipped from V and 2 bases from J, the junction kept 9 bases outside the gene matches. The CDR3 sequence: CASTPTSGPTYEQYF. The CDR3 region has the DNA TGTGCCAGCACGCCGACTAGCGGCCCAACCTACGAGCAGTACTTC.

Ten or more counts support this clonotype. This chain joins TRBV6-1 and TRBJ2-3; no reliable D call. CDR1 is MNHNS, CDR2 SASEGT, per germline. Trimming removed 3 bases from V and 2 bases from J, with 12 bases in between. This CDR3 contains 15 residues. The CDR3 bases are TGTGCCAGCAGTGACGAGACGGGCCTCACAGATACGCAGTATTTT. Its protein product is CASSDETGLTDTQYF.

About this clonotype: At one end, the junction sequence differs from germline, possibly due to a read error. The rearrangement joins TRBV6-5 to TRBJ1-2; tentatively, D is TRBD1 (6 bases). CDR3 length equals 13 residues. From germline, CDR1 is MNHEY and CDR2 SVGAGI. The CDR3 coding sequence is TGTGCCAGCATGCAGGGGACTAACTGTGGCTACACCTTC. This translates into CASMQGTNCGYTF.

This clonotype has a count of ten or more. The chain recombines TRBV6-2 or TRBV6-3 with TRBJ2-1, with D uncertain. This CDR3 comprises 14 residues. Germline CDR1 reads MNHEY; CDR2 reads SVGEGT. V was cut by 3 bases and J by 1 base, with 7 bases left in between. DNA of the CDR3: TGTGCCAGCAGTTATCTAGATTCCTACAATGAGCAGTTCTTC. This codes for CASSYLDSYNEQFF.

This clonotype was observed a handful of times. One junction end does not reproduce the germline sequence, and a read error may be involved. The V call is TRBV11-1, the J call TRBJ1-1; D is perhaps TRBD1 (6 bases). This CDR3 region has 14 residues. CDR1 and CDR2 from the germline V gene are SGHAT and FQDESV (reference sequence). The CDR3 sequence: CASSLSRGGTGAFF. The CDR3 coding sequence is TGTGCCAGCAGCTTGTCCAGGGGCGGCACTGGAGCTTTCTTT.

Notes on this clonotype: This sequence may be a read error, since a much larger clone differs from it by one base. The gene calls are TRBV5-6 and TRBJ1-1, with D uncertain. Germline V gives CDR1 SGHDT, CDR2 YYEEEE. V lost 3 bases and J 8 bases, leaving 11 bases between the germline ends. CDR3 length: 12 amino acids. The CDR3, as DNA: TGTGCCAGCAGCTCATTCCCGGGGGAAGCTTTCTTT. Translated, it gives CASSSFPGEAFF. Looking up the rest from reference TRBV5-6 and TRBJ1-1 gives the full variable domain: DAGVTQSPTHLIKTRGQQVTLRCSPKSGHDTVSWYQQALGQGPQFIFQYYEEEERQRGNFPDRFSGHQFPNYSSELNVNALLLGDSALYLCASSSFPGEAFFGQGTRLTVV.

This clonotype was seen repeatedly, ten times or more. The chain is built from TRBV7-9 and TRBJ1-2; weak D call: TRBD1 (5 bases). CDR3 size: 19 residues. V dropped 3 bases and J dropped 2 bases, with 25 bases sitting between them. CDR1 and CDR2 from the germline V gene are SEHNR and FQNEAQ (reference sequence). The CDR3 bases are TGTGCCAGCAGCTTTTTCCCCATTAAACTACTGACAGAAAACTATGGCTACACCTTC. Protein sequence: CASSFFPIKLLTENYGYTF.